These 26 T cell receptor beta chains came from one sample sequenced in a study of tumor and adjacent non-tumor tissue in lung cancer. A modified ARM-PCR protocol with three rounds of nested PCR amplified TCRbeta. One entry per CDR3 protein results from TCRdb running MiXCR on the multiplex PCR reads. Among 98,000 or so distinct CDR3 sequences listed, more than 80% were seen once. No cell sorting was done before RNA was extracted from the tissue. More than 3 cm separated this lung sample from the edge of the tumor. The specimen sequenced was distant non-tumor lung tissue. These receptors were taken from a man in his sixties with small cell lung cancer.

This clonotype was detected only once. The CDR3 DNA is TGTGCCAGCAGTCTCGGGGGAGGGAGTGATACCTGGGAGCTGTTTTTT. Encoded protein: CASSLGGGSDTWELFF. The chain couples TRBV6-5 to TRBJ2-2, with 7 bases lining up with TRBD2. V gave up 5 bases and J gave up 9 bases; unmatched junction bases: 15. This CDR3 has 16 amino acids. The germline gives CDR1 MNHEY, CDR2 SVGAGI.

This clonotype came up a few times. This rearrangement joins TRBV18 to TRBJ2-7; D remains ambiguous. Germline CDR1 reads KGHSH; CDR2 reads LQKENI. The V gene lost 5 bases and the J gene lost 2 bases, with 7 bases spanning the gap. This CDR3 spans 12 amino acids. CDR3 protein: CASSSVAYEQYF. CDR3 nucleotides: TGTGCCAGCTCATCAGTCGCCTACGAGCAGTACTTC.

This clonotype occurred once. The junction departs from germline at one end; a sequencing error may be responsible. The gene calls are TRBV29-1 and TRBJ2-3; D unresolved. In germline, CDR1 is SQVTM, CDR2 ANQGSEA. CDR3 length: 15 residues. In nucleotides, the CDR3 is TGCAGTGTTGAGCTATCGTCCCGTCGCACAGATACGCAGTATTTT. This encodes CSVELSSRRTDTQYF.

This clonotype was counted a single time. This rearrangement joins TRBV6-5 to TRBJ1-4; D is undetermined. Germline CDR1 and CDR2: MNHEY and SVGAGI. V lost 8 bases to trimming and J lost 13 bases, with 29 bases between them. This CDR3 is 16 amino acids long. DNA of the CDR3: TGTGCCAGCTCCACCAAGAATTCAGCAACTAATGAGAGACTGTTTTTT. It encodes CASSTKNSATNERLFF.

Regarding this clonotype: At one of its ends the junction is not consistent with the germline gene, which may arise from a read error. This sequence joins TRBV6-1 and TRBJ1-2; the D gene is possibly TRBD1 (5 bases). This CDR3 comprises 14 residues. Germline CDR1 MNHNS, CDR2 SASEGT. CDR3 bases: TGTGACAGCAGGGTACCGGGACGGGGCTATGGCTACACCTTC. Translating it yields CDSRVPGRGYGYTF.

Note on this clonotype: A read error may account for a junction end that differs from germline. This sequence joins TRBV6-2 or TRBV6-3 and TRBJ2-7, with 8 nucleotides matching TRBD2. The CDR3 is 15 amino acids. Germline CDR1 MNHEY, CDR2 SVGEGT. CDR3 region: CASRTAGVRSYEKYF. The CDR3 DNA follows: TGTGCCAGCAGAACAGCGGGAGTGAGATCATACGAGAAGTACTTC.

About this clonotype: Since a much larger clone is just one base distant, this may be a read error. The rearrangement uses TRBV7-9 and TRBJ1-2; D may be TRBD1 (5 bases). In germline, CDR1 is SEHNR, CDR2 FQNEAQ (reference sequence). The CDR3 is 14 residues long. The CDR3 region is CASSSQESKYGYNF. The CDR3 DNA reads as TGTGCCAGCAGCTCACAGGAATCAAAGTATGGCTACAACTTC.

As for this clonotype: The junction does not match germline at one end; this may be a read error. This chain joins TRBV12-3 or TRBV12-4 and TRBJ1-1; possible D gene TRBD1, 5 bases. The CDR3 has 15 amino acids. The CDR3, as DNA: TGTGTCAGCAGTTTCGGTCGGGGGATGAGCACTGAGGCTTTCTTT. Translation: CVSSFGRGMSTEAFF.

For this clonotype: At one end, the junction sequence differs from germline, possibly due to a read error. The V gene is TRBV6-5, the J gene TRBJ1-1, with D tentatively TRBD1 (5 bases). The CDR3 covers 17 residues. Germline lookup yields CDR1 MNHEY and CDR2 SVGAGI. The CDR3 is CGSRPGEGSPIRPEAFF. For the CDR3, the DNA is TGTGGCAGCAGACCGGGGGAGGGGTCCCCTATACGTCCTGAAGCTTTCTTC.

This clonotype was seen only a few times. A read error may explain this, as a much larger clone is one base away. The CDR3 region is CTSSYSEGAGSPLHF. DNA for the CDR3: TGTACCAGCAGCTACTCGGAGGGGGCCGGATCACCCCTCCACTTT. The chain uses TRBV7-8 and TRBJ1-6; 7 bases agree with TRBD1. The CDR3 runs 15 residues. Germline V gives CDR1 SGHVS, CDR2 FQNEAQ.

This clonotype was observed a few times. This sequence joins TRBV20-1 and TRBJ2-1; weak D call: TRBD2 (5 bases). Germline-derived CDR1 and CDR2 are DFQATT and SNEGSKA (reference sequence). Trimming removed 0 bases from V and 12 bases from J, with 18 bases in between. The CDR3 sequence is 14 residues long. CDR3 in amino acids: CSARDEHLTRGQFF. The CDR3 coding sequence is TGCAGTGCTAGAGATGAACACCTTACTCGGGGGCAGTTCTTC.

Turning to this clonotype: A read error may be the cause here, since a much bigger clone is one base away. This sequence joins TRBV30 and TRBJ2-5; 14 bases fit TRBD2. V shed 3 bases, J shed 5 bases, and the junction held 8 bases outside the gene matches. The CDR3 sequence is 16 residues long. Germline V gene sequence: CDR1 GTSNPN, CDR2 SVGIG (reference sequence). The CDR3 DNA reads TGTGCCTGGAGGGGGGGACTAGCGGGAGATCGTGAGACCCAGTACTTC. It translates to CAWRGGLAGDRETQYF.

V gene TRBV5-6 combines with J gene TRBJ1-1; D gene unclear. Per the germline V gene, CDR1 is SGHDT and CDR2 is YYEEEE. The length of the CDR3 is 15 residues. Trimming took 0 bases from V and 2 from J, leaving 11 bases between them. CDR3 sequence reads: CASSLGGMDNTEAFF. DNA of the CDR3: TGTGCCAGCAGCTTGGGCGGTATGGACAACACTGAAGCTTTCTTT. Together with reference TRBV5-6 and TRBJ1-1, the CDR3 gives the full variable domain: DAGVTQSPTHLIKTRGQQVTLRCSPKSGHDTVSWYQQALGQGPQFIFQYYEEEERQRGNFPDRFSGHQFPNYSSELNVNALLLGDSALYLCASSLGGMDNTEAFFGQGTRLTVV.

This chain uses TRBV12-3 or TRBV12-4 with TRBJ1-6; D perhaps matches TRBD1 (5 bases). With 5 bases removed from V and 9 bases from J, the gap between germline ends came to 20 bases. This CDR3 contains 16 residues. The CDR3, as DNA: TGTGCCAGCAGTATGGGGACCACCATGGGTAGTTCACCCCTCCACTTT. Residues: CASSMGTTMGSSPLHF.

This clonotype was counted once. The junction departs from germline at one end; a sequencing error may be responsible. The V gene is TRBV4-1, the J gene TRBJ2-2, with D perhaps matching TRBD1 (7 bases). Looked up from germline, CDR1 is MGHRA and CDR2 is YSYEKL. The CDR3 covers 15 residues. The CDR3 DNA follows: TGCGCCGGCAGAAGCAGGGGGGCCTATACCGGCGAGCTGTTTTTT. It encodes CAGRSRGAYTGELFF.

Regarding this clonotype: A much larger clonotype is one base distant, so this may be a read error. The chain uses TRBV6-5 and TRBJ1-5; 7 positions agree with TRBD1. The CDR3 is 18 amino acids. Germline loops: CDR1 MNHEY, CDR2 SVGAGI. The CDR3 DNA reads TGTGTCAGCAGTCTCCGACAGGGTGGATATGGTTTCAATCAGCCCCAGCATTTT. This translates into CVSSLRQGGYGFNQPQHF.

Points on this clonotype: Mismatch with germline at one junction end may stem from a read error. The chain employs TRBV13 and TRBJ1-6; no clear D gene. Looked up from germline, CDR1 is PRHDT and CDR2 is FYEKMQ (reference sequence). This CDR3 comprises 17 residues. The CDR3 DNA follows: TGTGTCAGCAACCAAAACGATGGAAGCTCCTATAATTCACCCCTCCAATTT. It codes for CVSNQNDGSSYNSPLQF.

With respect to this clonotype: This may arise from a read error, as a much more abundant clone is one base away. The genes are TRBV20-1 and TRBJ1-1, with a possible D match to TRBD1 (6 bases). Germline assignment: CDR1 DFQATT and CDR2 SNEGSKA (reference sequence). The CDR3 has 14 residues. V was trimmed by 3 bases and J by 3 bases, leaving 14 bases between them. The CDR3 region is CSASPGQWDTEAFF. In nucleotides, the CDR3 is TGCAGTGCTAGCCCCGGACAGTGGGACACTGAAGCTTTCTTT.

Comments on this clonotype: A clone one base away is much larger, so this may be a read error. This chain uses TRBV20-1 with TRBJ2-7; D is possibly TRBD1 or TRBD2 (5 bases each). The CDR3 covers 19 residues. Germline V gene lookup returns CDR1 DFQATT and CDR2 SNEGSKA (reference sequence). CDR3 bases: TGCAGTACTAGAGCCCGAGACCGGGACCTCAACCATTTTACCTACGAGCAGTACTTC. It yields the protein CSTRARDRDLNHFTYEQYF.

Concerning this clonotype: This may be a read error: a much more frequent sequence differs by one nucleotide. The CDR3 does not close with the conserved phenylalanine or tryptophan, likely indicating a read error. V is TRBV20-1 and J is TRBJ2-1; no clear D gene. Trimming shortened V by 6 bases and J by 3 bases, and 9 bases separated the two germline ends. The CDR3 contains 12 residues. The germline V gene has CDR1 DFQATT and CDR2 SNEGSKA (reference sequence). DNA of the CDR3: TGCAGTGCCCCGAACGACTACAATGAGCAGTTCCTC. This sequence encodes CSAPNDYNEQFL.

The chain couples TRBV6-6 to TRBJ1-5, with D uncertain. The J call is uncertain, as TRBJ2-3 better fits the DNA end. This CDR3 is 13 amino acids long. CDR1 and CDR2 (germline): MNHNY, SVGAGI (reference sequence). The CDR3 loop reads CASSFGSQQPQYF. In DNA, the CDR3 is TGTGCCAGCAGCTTTGGGTCCCAACAGCCCCAGTATTTT.

On this clonotype itself: The junction departs from the called germline gene at one end, perhaps through a read error. V usage is TRBV10-3 and J usage is TRBJ2-3; 8 nucleotides agree with TRBD2. Germline V gives CDR1 ENHRY, CDR2 SYGVKD. CDR3 length: 15 amino acids. CDR3 bases: TGTGCCATCTCGGTAAGGAGCGGGAGTACAGGTACGCAGTATTTT. It specifies CAISVRSGSTGTQYF.

The rearrangement uses TRBV7-8 and TRBJ2-5, with 10 bases that match TRBD1. Germline V gene sequence: CDR1 SGHVS, CDR2 FQNEAQ. V shed 5 bases and J 7 bases; nucleotides not matched to a gene: 4. CDR3 size: 13 residues. The CDR3 is CASSRDRGGTQYF. The CDR3 DNA sequence: TGTGCCAGCAGCCGGGACAGGGGAGGGACCCAGTACTTC.

To note about this clonotype: The junction differs from germline at one of its ends, possibly a read error. The gene calls are TRBV7-8 and TRBJ2-1; D is unresolved. The germline V gene has CDR1 SGHVS and CDR2 FQNEAQ. CDR3 length equals 12 residues. The CDR3 is CVSSTRVYEQLF. Written as DNA, the CDR3 is TGTGTCAGCAGCACTCGAGTCTATGAGCAGTTATTC.

This clonotype has at least ten counts. V is TRBV4-1 and J is TRBJ2-1, with D hard to call. The CDR3 is 13 amino acids. V dropped 1 base and J dropped 10 bases, with 11 bases sitting between them. Germline CDR1 reads MGHRA; CDR2 reads YSYEKL. CDR3 residues: CASSQGMSEEQFF. The CDR3 nucleotides are TGCGCCAGCAGCCAAGGAATGTCAGAGGAGCAGTTCTTC.

Comment on this clonotype: Lacking the conserved final phenylalanine or tryptophan, this CDR3 likely reflects a read error. The DNA is omitted, as the CDR3 cannot be located on it reliably, and the CDR3 follows TCRdb's listing. The rearrangement links TRBV11-1 to TRBJ2-7; the tabulated D call, TRBD2, remains unverified against the DNA. The CDR3 has 16 amino acids, counting both end residues. CDR1 SGHAT and CDR2 FQDESV come from the germline V gene (reference sequence). The CDR3 is CPSSYLSSGTAYERYL.